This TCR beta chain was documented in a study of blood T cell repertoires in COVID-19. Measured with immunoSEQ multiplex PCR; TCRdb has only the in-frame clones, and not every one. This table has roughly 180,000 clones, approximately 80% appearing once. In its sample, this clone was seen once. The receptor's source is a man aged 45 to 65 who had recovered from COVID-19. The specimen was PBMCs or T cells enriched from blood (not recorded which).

In DNA, the CDR3 is TGTGCCAGTACTCTTGACACGGACTCTCGGGGGAATCAGCCCCAGCATTTT. Amino acid sequence: CASTLDTDSRGNQPQHF. The chain recombines TRBV19 with TRBJ1-5, with D perhaps TRBD1 (5 bases). This CDR3 is built from 17 residues. The ends were cut back, 7 bases at V and 4 bases at J, with 23 bases in the middle. Germline V lookup: CDR1 LNHDA, CDR2 SQIVND (reference sequence).